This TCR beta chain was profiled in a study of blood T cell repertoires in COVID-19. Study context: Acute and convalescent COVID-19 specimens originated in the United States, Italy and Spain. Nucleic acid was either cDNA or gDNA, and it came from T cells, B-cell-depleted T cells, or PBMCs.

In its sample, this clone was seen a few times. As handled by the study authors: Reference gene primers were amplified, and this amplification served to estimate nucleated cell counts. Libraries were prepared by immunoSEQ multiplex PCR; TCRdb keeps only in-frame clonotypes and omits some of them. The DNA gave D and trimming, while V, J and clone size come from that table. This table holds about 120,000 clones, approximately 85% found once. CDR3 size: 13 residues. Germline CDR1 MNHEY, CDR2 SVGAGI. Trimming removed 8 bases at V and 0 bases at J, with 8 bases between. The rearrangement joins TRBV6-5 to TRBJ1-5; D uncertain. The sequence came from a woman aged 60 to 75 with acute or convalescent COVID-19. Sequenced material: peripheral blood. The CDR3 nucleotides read TGTGCCAGCTTACTCAATAGCAATCAGCCCCAGCATTTT. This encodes CASLLNSNQPQHF.